This TCR beta chain was recovered during a study of neoadjuvant anti-PD-1 for oral cavity cancer listed by TCRdb under 2021. In terms of the full investigation: Before undergoing curative-intent surgical resection, most patients got three to four biweekly nivolumab doses at 3 mg/kg. For patients who did not progress, a fourth nivolumab dose was given around day 43, followed by definitive surgical resection on days 50-56. Under RECIST 1.1, a patient counted as a responder if showing complete response, partial response or stable disease, and as a non-responder if showing progression. There were roughly 13 patients in the parent correlative cohort, and the response rate was about 36%.

The time point label on this specimen signifies: after neoadjuvant nivolumab, at surgical resection. Patients had been newly diagnosed with stage II-IVA oral cavity squamous cell carcinoma, and no prior systemic or radiation treatment had been given to the patients. The cohort consisted of patients with HPV-negative, locally advanced oral cavity squamous cell carcinoma. Peripheral blood mononuclear cells were analyzed directly and were not maintained or expanded in culture. The samples were drawn from a longitudinal correlative study tied to a single-arm phase II trial testing neoadjuvant nivolumab in oral cavity squamous cell carcinoma. Genomic DNA-based TCRbeta sequencing was performed on subject-matched pre- and post-treatment PBMCs and tumors from three responders and three non-responders. Peripheral blood mononuclear cells were collected before nivolumab treatment and again after treatment, at the time of surgery. The Maxwell RSC DNA from Cells kit was used to isolate genomic DNA from PBMCs.

Points on this clone: The antigen it binds to is not known. No much larger clonotype is one base removed from it; base qualities were not supplied.

Overall study results and their limits: Higher pretreatment blood TCRbeta clonality and lower post-treatment tumor TCRbeta clonality were correlated with higher pretreatment blood Treg/Th17 ratios. Only a few patients per response group were included in the TCR analyses, and the authors called for validation in larger cohorts. After neoadjuvant nivolumab, significantly higher T cell clonality (Gini index) was found within PBMCs in non-responders than in responders.

For deep sequencing, PBMC libraries mostly used about 500 ng of input genomic DNA, with six replicates for each sample. Following the manufacturer's instructions, the team built TCRbeta libraries using the immunoSEQ hsTCRbeta kit. The finished libraries were brought together in one pool at around 3.1 nM, which was then read using an Illumina NovaSeq 6000 S4 flow cell. From the authors' description of their analysis: Raw data preprocessing and quality control were performed with the immunoSEQ Analyzer. The analysis was restricted to productive rearrangements, with each unique CDR3 amino acid sequence defining a clonotype. Repertoire clonality was estimated as the Gini-Simpson index, computed with the R package tcR. Gini indices were compared with Student's t test, and associations with tumor size change were assessed by Pearson correlation. TCRdb carries this immuneACCESS record with in-frame sequences only. Its versions omit some clonotypes, under half of them owing to an unresolved V gene in the studies checked, with the rest unexplained. V and J calls and clone size come straight from that table; D and trimming were deduced from the DNA. Across this sample there are 10,000 to 15,000 clones, with around 71% seen only once. The ten largest account for roughly 2.5% of the sample.

The CDR3 runs 16 amino acids, cysteine and phenylalanine included. Only the CDR3 DNA stays, 48 bases, in frame from base 1. Sequences MGHDK (CDR1) and SYGVNS (CDR2) are obtained from the germline V gene. The junction shows trimming of 0 bases on V and 7 bases on J, plus 13 bases between the germline ends. This specimen was PBMCs, taken after nivolumab (anti-PD-1) treatment. The receptor comes from a person between 40 and 85 years old with oral cavity squamous cell carcinoma. In this chain, TRBV25-1 is recombined with TRBJ1-6; the D gene is perhaps TRBD1, from 6 matching bases. The DNA reads as follows: TGTGCCAGCAGTGAATATAGGGGGGGGCCCAATTCACCCCTCCACTTT. This encodes CASSEYRGGPNSPLHF.